This T cell receptor beta chain was recorded in a study of blood T cell repertoires in COVID-19 (dated by TCRdb to 2020 to 2022). In terms of the full investigation: Collaborator samples came from the United States, Italy and Spain and covered acute and convalescent phases of COVID-19. A freely available public database, intended as a resource for researchers studying the immune response to SARS-CoV-2, is where the repertoires were released. Where available, HLA class I and class II types were taken from metadata supplied by the sample provider and were not determined by assay-based typing. The samples were drawn from two sources: the first 160 participants of the ongoing ImmuneRACE study, and over 950 subjects contributed by 6 global collaborators. Sample metadata almost always included a de-identified subject ID, COVID-19 status, age in years and sex. Deeply sampled blood TCRbeta repertoires from subjects exposed to, actively infected with, or recovered from COVID-19 were included in the dataset. The prospective study material was composed of cDNA or gDNA derived from T cells, B-cell-depleted T cells, or PBMCs. What the work shows at the level of the full study, not this receptor alone: The quantity of clinical and demographic metadata differed by source and by participant and was supplied without curation.

Each collaborating institution followed its own protocols to collect whole blood in K2EDTA tubes. Collaborator samples were shipped for TCRbeta analysis as frozen whole blood, isolated PBMCs, or DNA extracted from either sample type. For this clone: The antigen this receptor binds is unknown. No base quality information exists; no much larger clone differs at one position.

TCRbeta CDR3 regions were amplified from genomic DNA by means of the immunoSEQ Assay, a bias-controlled multiplex PCR. The published analysis was carried out like this. The number of nucleated cells in each sample was estimated from the amplification of reference gene primers within the assay. Sequence reads were collapsed and filtered to measure the absolute abundance of every unique TCRbeta CDR3 rearrangement. For each sample, productive Simpson clonality was calculated by taking the square root of Simpson's diversity index across productive rearrangements. Entries here come from immuneACCESS through TCRdb and include only in-frame sequences with V and J called. Some clones fail to appear in such tables; in the studies checked, an unresolved V gene covers under half of the shortfall, and the cause of the remainder is unknown. V and J calls and clone size are copied from that table; D and trimming were computed from the DNA. Across this sample there are around 270,000 clones, with approximately 90% seen only once. Clones ranked in the top ten supply 4.6% of the sample.

Reading the germline V gene (reference sequence) gives CDR1 MNHEY and CDR2 SMNVEV. Inclusive of the bounding cysteine and phenylalanine, the CDR3 is 16 residues long. This entry keeps only the CDR3 DNA: 48 bases, framed from base 1. A distance of 12 bases separates the germline ends of V and J, which lose 3 bases and 0 bases respectively. The receptor was derived from a man in his forties with acute or convalescent COVID-19. The V and J genes are TRBV27 and TRBJ2-4; TRBD1 is a weak D gene call, 5 bases matching. The source material was peripheral blood. DNA sequence: TGTGCCAGCAGTTTCATCCAGGGTCTAGCCAAAAACATTCAGTACTTC. Its protein is CASSFIQGLAKNIQYF.